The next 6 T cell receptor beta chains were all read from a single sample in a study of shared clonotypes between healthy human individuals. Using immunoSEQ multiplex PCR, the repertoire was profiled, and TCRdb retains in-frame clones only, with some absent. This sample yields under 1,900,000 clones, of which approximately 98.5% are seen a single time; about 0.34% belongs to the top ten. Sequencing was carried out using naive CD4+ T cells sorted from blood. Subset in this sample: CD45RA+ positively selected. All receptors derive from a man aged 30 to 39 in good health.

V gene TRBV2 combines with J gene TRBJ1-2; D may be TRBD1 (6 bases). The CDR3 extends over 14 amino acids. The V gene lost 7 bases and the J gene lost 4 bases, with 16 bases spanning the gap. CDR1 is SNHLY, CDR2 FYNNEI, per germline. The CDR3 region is CASIRQGGPYGYTF. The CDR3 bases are TGTGCCAGCATACGACAAGGGGGTCCCTATGGCTACACCTTC. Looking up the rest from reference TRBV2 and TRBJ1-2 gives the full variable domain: EPEVTQTPSHQVTQMGQEVILRCVPISNHLYFYWYRQILGQKVEFLVSFYNNEISEKSEIFDDQFSVERPDGSNFTLKIRSTKLEDSAMYFCASIRQGGPYGYTFGSGTRLTVV.

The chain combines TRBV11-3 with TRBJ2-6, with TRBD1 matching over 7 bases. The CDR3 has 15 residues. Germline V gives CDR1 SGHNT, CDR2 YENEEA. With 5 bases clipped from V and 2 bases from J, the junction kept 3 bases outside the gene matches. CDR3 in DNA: TGTGCCAGCAGCGTCACAGGGGCTGGGGCCAACGTCCTGACTTTC. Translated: CASSVTGAGANVLTF.

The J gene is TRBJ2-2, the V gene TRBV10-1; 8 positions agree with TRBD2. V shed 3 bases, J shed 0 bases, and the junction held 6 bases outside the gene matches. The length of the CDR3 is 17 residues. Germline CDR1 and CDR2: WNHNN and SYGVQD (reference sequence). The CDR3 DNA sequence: TGCGCCAGCAGTGATCGGGGGGGCAGACCGAACACCGGGGAGCTGTTTTTT. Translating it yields CASSDRGGRPNTGELFF.

CDR3 DNA: TGTGCCAGCAGCCAAAAAGTCCCCCAGGGTGAAGCTTTCTTT. It translates to CASSQKVPQGEAFF. V usage is TRBV6-5 and J usage is TRBJ1-1; D may be TRBD1 (5 bases). The V end was cut by 6 bases, the J end by 7 bases, with 18 bases between. This CDR3 is built from 14 residues. Germline V gene lookup returns CDR1 MNHEY and CDR2 SVGAGI.

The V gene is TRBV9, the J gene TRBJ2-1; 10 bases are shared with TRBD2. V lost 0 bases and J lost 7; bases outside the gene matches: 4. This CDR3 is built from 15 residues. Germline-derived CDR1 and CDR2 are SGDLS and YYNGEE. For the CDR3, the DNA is TGTGCCAGCAGCGTAGCTAGCGGGAGTAAGAATGAGCAGTTCTTC. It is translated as CASSVASGSKNEQFF.

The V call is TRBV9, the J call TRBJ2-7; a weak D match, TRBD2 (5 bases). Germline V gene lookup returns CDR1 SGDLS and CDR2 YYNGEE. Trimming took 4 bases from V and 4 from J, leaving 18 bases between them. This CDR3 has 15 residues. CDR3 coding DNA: TGTGCCAGCAGCCCCACCGCCCGGGATGCGTACGAGCAGTACTTC. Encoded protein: CASSPTARDAYEQYF.